The 19 T cell receptor beta chains given below trace back to one sample, sequenced in a study of blood T cell repertoires in COVID-19. The repertoire was sequenced with immunoSEQ multiplex PCR; TCRdb's copy has only in-frame clones and lacks some. The profile shows 250,000 to 350,000 clones, around 91% of them singletons. The sample was PBMCs or T cells enriched from blood (not recorded which). These receptors were taken from a woman aged 18-35 years who had recovered from COVID-19.

The rearrangement uses TRBV5-1 and TRBJ2-5, with D unresolved. This CDR3 spans 14 amino acids. Per the germline V gene, CDR1 is SGHRS and CDR2 is YFSETQ. The V end was cut by 3 bases, the J end by 4 bases, with 13 bases between. Here the CDR3 reads CASSSRSHPETQYF. Written as DNA, the CDR3 is TGCGCCAGCAGCTCTAGGTCCCATCCAGAGACCCAGTACTTC.

This clone was seen just once. The rearrangement joins TRBV18 to TRBJ2-1, with TRBD2 matching 8 bases. Germline CDR1 KGHSH, CDR2 LQKENI. The CDR3 length is 15 residues. V shed 3 bases and J 0 bases; nucleotides not matched to a gene: 1. The CDR3 here is CASSPSGDSYNEQFF. The CDR3 bases are TGTGCCAGCTCACCTAGCGGGGACTCCTACAATGAGCAGTTCTTC.

Here the CDR3 reads CASSLARLAGAKNIQYF. CDR3 bases: TGTGCCAGCAGCTTAGCGAGACTAGCGGGGGCCAAAAACATTCAGTACTTC. V is TRBV7-8 and J is TRBJ2-4; 11 bases line up with TRBD2. The CDR3 extends over 17 amino acids. CDR1 is SGHVS, CDR2 FQNEAQ, per germline. The J segment lost 1 base and the V segment lost 0 bases, leaving 2 bases of the junction unmatched.

The chain links TRBV12-5 to TRBJ1-2, with 7 bases lining up with TRBD1. From germline, CDR1 is LGHNT and CDR2 FRNRAP. This CDR3 has 15 amino acids. With 5 bases clipped from V and 4 bases from J, the junction kept 10 bases outside the gene matches. The CDR3 protein is CASGPNRGPIYGYTF. In nucleotides, the CDR3 is TGTGCTAGTGGTCCAAACAGGGGCCCAATCTATGGCTACACCTTC. Full variable domain (rest looked up from reference TRBV12-5 and TRBJ1-2): DARVTQTPRHKVTEMGQEVTMRCQPILGHNTVFWYRQTMMQGLELLAYFRNRAPLDDSGMPKDRFSAEMPDATLATLKIQPSEPRDSAVYFCASGPNRGPIYGYTFGSGTRLTVV.

The gene calls are TRBV2 and TRBJ1-2; TRBD1 aligns across 9 bases. V dropped 1 base and J dropped 7; count of bases not matched to a gene: 7. This CDR3 is built from 15 residues. The germline V gene has CDR1 SNHLY and CDR2 FYNNEI. The CDR3 loop is CASSEVSGDRAGYTF. The CDR3 DNA is TGTGCCAGCAGTGAAGTTTCTGGGGACAGGGCTGGCTACACCTTC.

The rearrangement links TRBV9 to TRBJ1-3; D unresolved. Germline CDR1 reads SGDLS; CDR2 reads YYNGEE. The CDR3 is made up of 16 amino acids. Trimming removed 8 bases at V and 1 base at J, with 19 bases between. In nucleotides, the CDR3 is TGTGCCAGAACTGCGCTAGGGAAGCGGTCTGGAAACACCATATATTTT. This gives the protein CARTALGKRSGNTIYF.

This sequence joins TRBV27 and TRBJ1-1; TRBD1 matches 8 bases. Germline CDR1 MNHEY, CDR2 SMNVEV (reference sequence). The CDR3 contains 17 residues. J lost 5 bases, V lost 4 bases, and 15 bases had no gene match. The CDR3 DNA follows: TGTGCCAGCAGTTCTCCAGGGGGCGTTTTTGGTAGGACTGAAGCTTTCTTT. This translates into CASSSPGGVFGRTEAFF.

This sequence joins TRBV11-2 and TRBJ1-5; no clear D. This CDR3 has 15 residues. V dropped 0 bases and J dropped 2 bases, with 8 bases sitting between them. Germline CDR1 reads SGHAT; CDR2 reads FQNNGV. CDR3 sequence reads: CASSLEAGGNQPQHF. The CDR3 coding sequence is TGTGCCAGCAGCTTAGAAGCCGGTGGCAATCAGCCCCAGCATTTT.

The genes are TRBV19 and TRBJ2-5; 11 bases align to TRBD2. Germline V lookup: CDR1 LNHDA, CDR2 SQIVND (reference sequence). The trim removed 6 bases at V and 2 bases at J, leaving 11 bases unmatched. The CDR3 loop spans 17 amino acids. CDR3 region: CASSPLTSSGGQETQYF. The DNA of the CDR3 is TGTGCCAGTAGCCCCCTGACTTCTAGCGGGGGGCAAGAGACCCAGTACTTC.

The chain combines TRBV2 with TRBJ2-6; perhaps TRBD1 as D (6 bases). CDR1 is SNHLY and CDR2 is FYNNEI in the germline V gene. This CDR3 comprises 16 residues. Trimming removed 6 bases from V and 2 bases from J, with 14 bases in between. This CDR3 is CASSYYAGAGANVLTF. The CDR3 DNA follows: TGTGCCAGCAGCTACTACGCAGGGGCTGGGGCCAACGTCCTGACTTTC.

The V call is TRBV2, the J call TRBJ1-1; possibly TRBD1 for D (6 bases). Trimming took off 10 bases at V and 0 bases at J, with 12 bases between the two ends. This CDR3 contains 13 residues. CDR1 is SNHLY and CDR2 is FYNNEI in the germline V gene. Here the CDR3 DNA reads TGTGCCACATCCGACAGGTTGAACACTGAAGCTTTCTTT. Amino acids: CATSDRLNTEAFF.

The chain employs TRBV5-1 and TRBJ1-2; D might be TRBD1 (5 bases). In germline, CDR1 is SGHRS, CDR2 YFSETQ. The CDR3 runs 14 residues. With 0 bases removed from V and 4 bases from J, the gap between germline ends came to 10 bases. The CDR3 DNA is TGCGCCAGCAGCTTGGGAGACAGTAGCTATGGCTACACCTTC. Its translation is CASSLGDSSYGYTF.

V is TRBV19 and J is TRBJ1-2; 7 positions agree with TRBD1. Trimming removed 3 bases from V and 2 bases from J; junction bases left unmatched: 9. CDR1 and CDR2 (germline): LNHDA, SQIVND (reference sequence). This CDR3 region has 16 residues. CDR3 residues: CASSIPREQGNYGYTF. The CDR3 nucleotides read TGTGCCAGTAGTATCCCCCGGGAACAGGGGAACTATGGCTACACCTTC.

The V gene is TRBV7-8, the J gene TRBJ2-1; 11 bases map to TRBD2. With 3 bases clipped from V and 8 bases from J, the junction kept 6 bases outside the gene matches. This CDR3 comprises 15 residues. Germline V gene lookup returns CDR1 SGHVS and CDR2 FQNEAQ. The CDR3 is CASSFSGGDQDEQFF. The CDR3 DNA follows: TGTGCCAGCAGCTTTAGCGGGGGGGACCAGGATGAGCAGTTCTTC.

The chain employs TRBV6-1 and TRBJ1-5; TRBD1 matches 9 bases. The CDR3 is 18 amino acids. Germline V gene data show CDR1 as MNHNS and CDR2 as SASEGT. V lost 2 bases to trimming and J lost 2 bases; unmatched junction nucleotides: 10. The DNA of the CDR3 is TGTGCCAGCAGTGAACAGGACAGGGGCGGACTGGGCAATCAGCCCCAGCATTTT. This gives the protein CASSEQDRGGLGNQPQHF.

This chain links TRBV7-9 with TRBJ1-2; perhaps TRBD1 as D (5 bases). Germline V gene data show CDR1 as SEHNR and CDR2 as FQNEAQ (reference sequence). The V and J ends lost 5 bases and 8 bases respectively, with 18 bases between them. The CDR3 is 14 amino acids. In DNA, the CDR3 is TGTGCCAGCAGCCCATGGGGGGTTGAGGAAGGCTACACCTTC. It translates to CASSPWGVEEGYTF.

The chain is built from TRBV9 and TRBJ2-1; TRBD2 agrees at 10 bases. CDR3 length: 16 amino acids. J gave up 7 bases and V 0 bases, and 7 bases lay outside the gene matches. The germline V gene has CDR1 SGDLS and CDR2 YYNGEE. CDR3 coding DNA: TGTGCCAGCAGCGTAGGGTTGCTAGCGGGGGTAAATGAGCAGTTCTTC. The encoded protein is CASSVGLLAGVNEQFF.

The rearrangement links TRBV25-1 to TRBJ1-2; the match to TRBD1 covers 8 bases. Losses at the gene ends were 3 bases for V and 8 bases for J; bases not matched to a gene: 11. The CDR3 length is 15 residues. Germline values: CDR1 MGHDK, CDR2 SYGVNS. CDR3 residues: CASSDQGPGGMGYTF. The CDR3, as DNA: TGTGCCAGCAGTGACCAAGGTCCAGGGGGCATGGGCTACACCTTC.

This chain connects TRBV5-5 to TRBJ2-1; 8 bases map to TRBD2. The germline V gene has CDR1 SGHKS and CDR2 YYEKEE (reference sequence). CDR3 length equals 17 residues. V gave up 4 bases and J gave up 6 bases; unmatched junction bases: 15. The CDR3 nucleotides are TGTGCCAGCAGCATGGGCACTAGCGGATATCCCCTCAATGAGCAGTTCTTC. Its translation is CASSMGTSGYPLNEQFF.